This T cell receptor beta chain originates from a study of cytomegalovirus exposure and HLA in healthy donors. About the study: In an early release, HLA-typed donors contributed tens of millions of unique TCR sequences.

Use of 60 Vbeta and 13 Jbeta primers characterized the PCR. Sequencing used immunoSEQ multiplex PCR; TCRdb keeps in-frame clones, though not all of them. This table holds 75,000 to 100,000 clones, 70% to 80% found once. Concerning this clone: Its antigen remains unidentified.

Study conclusions and caveats: Per a later analysis, about 18,000 TCR beta sequences showed association with HLA alleles at 0.05 false discovery rate.

The V end lost 5 bases, the J end lost 5 bases, and 15 bases lay between the germline ends. Germline V gene lookup returns CDR1 SEHNR and CDR2 FQNEAQ (reference sequence). The CDR3 extends over 14 amino acids. This rearrangement joins TRBV7-9 to TRBJ2-5, with D tentatively TRBD2 (5 bases). The sample comprised PBMCs. This receptor was obtained from a middle-aged man in good health and CMV-seronegative. The CDR3 region has the DNA TGTGCCAGCAGCCTATCTACTACGGGGGAGACCCAGTACTTC. Residues: CASSLSTTGETQYF.